The 17 T cell receptor beta chains in this list originate from one sample, sequenced in a study of PD-L1 blockade in urothelial cancer. Sequenced by immunoSEQ multiplex PCR; TCRdb stores in-frame clones only, minus some. The sample gives under 55,000 clones, approximately 80% of which show up once; about 6% is in the top ten. The source was PBMCs, collected around atezolizumab (anti-PD-L1) treatment. These receptors all stem from a man aged 40-50 years with urothelial cancer.

Concerning this clone itself: Its ends do not fully match the called genes, so a read error is possible. The chain uses TRBV7-7 and TRBJ2-5; TRBD1 agrees at 9 bases. Germline V gene sequence: CDR1 SSHAT, CDR2 FNYEAQ (reference sequence). This CDR3 is 14 amino acids long. CDR3 amino acids: CASSERDRAETQYF. The CDR3 coding sequence is TGTGCTAGCAGCGAACGGGACAGGGCGGAGACCCAGTACTTC.

The chain uses TRBV5-1 and TRBJ2-1; 7 bases fit TRBD1. With V trimmed by 4 bases and J by 4 bases, 14 bases remained unmatched. The CDR3 loop spans 17 amino acids. The V gene's germline CDR1 is SGHRS and CDR2 YFSETQ. The CDR3 sequence is CASSPRAGTEYYNEQFF. CDR3 DNA: TGCGCCAGCAGCCCCCGGGCCGGGACAGAATATTACAATGAGCAGTTCTTC.

This clone turned up a few times. The chain combines TRBV5-4 with TRBJ1-1, with 7 positions matching TRBD1. The CDR3 sequence is 14 residues long. CDR1 and CDR2 (germline): SGHNT, YYREEE (reference sequence). Germline trimming cut 3 bases from V and 1 base from J; bases unmatched to any gene: 3. The CDR3: CASSWGDRNTEAFF. The DNA of the CDR3 is TGTGCCAGCAGCTGGGGGGACAGGAACACTGAAGCTTTCTTT.

This clone has a handful of counts. The genes are TRBV4-1 and TRBJ1-5, with D possibly matching TRBD1 (5 bases). The CDR3 has 13 amino acids. CDR1 and CDR2 (germline): MGHRA, YSYEKL. V was shortened by 4 bases and J by 3 bases, with 7 bases between the two germline ends. CDR3 DNA: TGCGCCAGCAGCCCCAGGGACAATCAGCCCCAGCATTTT. Its translation: CASSPRDNQPQHF.

The CDR3 DNA is TGCGCCAGCAGCCCCAGCGGGACTAACAATGAGCAGTTCTTC. Its translation is CASSPSGTNNEQFF. J is TRBJ2-1 and V is TRBV4-1; TRBD2 aligns across 7 bases. Looked up from germline, CDR1 is MGHRA and CDR2 is YSYEKL. CDR3 length equals 14 residues. V was pared by 4 bases and J by 5 bases, with 5 bases of the junction left unmatched.

The chain joins TRBV4-1 to TRBJ2-1, with TRBD2 identical over 7 bases. This CDR3 region has 16 residues. CDR1 and CDR2 from the germline V gene are MGHRA and YSYEKL. V gave up 3 bases and J gave up 8 bases; unmatched junction bases: 13. The CDR3 loop reads CASSQEGTTGRDEQFF. The CDR3 DNA follows: TGCGCCAGCAGCCAGGAGGGGACTACGGGTCGGGATGAGCAGTTCTTC.

This rearrangement joins TRBV9 to TRBJ1-6, with 9 bases that match TRBD1. CDR3 length equals 17 residues. Looked up from germline, CDR1 is SGDLS and CDR2 is YYNGEE. V gave up 2 bases and J gave up 7 bases; unmatched junction bases: 10. CDR3 protein: CASSVHRGPTENSPLHF. Written as DNA, the CDR3 is TGTGCCAGCAGCGTGCACAGGGGGCCGACCGAAAATTCACCCCTCCACTTT.

V and J are TRBV5-1 and TRBJ2-1; 11 bases match TRBD2. The CDR3 contains 16 residues. J gave up 4 bases and V 4 bases, and 7 bases lay outside the gene matches. CDR1 and CDR2 (germline): SGHRS, YFSETQ. In DNA form, the CDR3 reads TGCGCCAGCAGCATCAACATAGCGGGAGGGTACAATGAGCAGTTCTTC. Translation: CASSINIAGGYNEQFF.

The table lists this clone with a count of one. This rearrangement joins TRBV29-1 to TRBJ1-2, with D unresolved. Trimming cost V 5 bases and J 9 bases, with 13 bases left between them. This CDR3 is 11 amino acids long. CDR1 and CDR2 from the germline V gene are SQVTM and ANQGSEA. This CDR3 reads CSVLHGPRYTF. The CDR3, as DNA: TGCAGCGTTTTACATGGCCCGCGCTACACCTTC.

The chain employs TRBV28 and TRBJ2-7; possibly TRBD2 for D (6 bases). Germline-derived CDR1 and CDR2 are MDHEN and SYDVKM. CDR3 length: 18 amino acids. V was clipped by 6 bases and J by 5 bases, with 29 bases between them. The CDR3 DNA reads as TGTGCCAGCAGCACTACTCAACTAGCCACACTACCCGGGCACGAGCAGTACTTC. Protein product: CASSTTQLATLPGHEQYF.

V and J are TRBV5-6 and TRBJ2-1; the D is unclear. The V and J ends lost 1 base and 5 bases respectively, with 4 bases between them. CDR3 length: 12 residues. The germline V gene encodes CDR1 SGHDT and CDR2 YYEEEE. The CDR3 region has the DNA TGTGCCAGCAGCTTGTTCAACAATGAGCAGTTCTTC. Translated: CASSLFNNEQFF.

The chain combines TRBV6-5 with TRBJ1-1, with a possible D match to TRBD1 (5 bases). V dropped 0 bases and J dropped 3 bases, with 8 bases sitting between them. The germline V gene has CDR1 MNHEY and CDR2 SVGAGI. The CDR3 is 14 residues long. The CDR3 DNA is TGTGCCAGCAGTTACTCGGGGGGTCACACTGAAGCTTTCTTT. Protein product: CASSYSGGHTEAFF.

The CDR3 region is CASSLNPATSPGELFF. CDR3 nucleotides: TGTGCCAGCAGCTTAAATCCCGCCACAAGTCCCGGGGAGCTGTTTTTT. The chain carries TRBV7-3 and TRBJ2-2, with D unresolved. CDR3 length: 16 residues. Trimming took off 1 base at V and 6 bases at J, with 15 bases between the two ends. Per germline, CDR1 SGHTA and CDR2 FQGTGA.

The chain recombines TRBV19 with TRBJ2-1; possible D gene TRBD1, 5 bases. Trimming cost V 6 bases and J 10 bases, with 19 bases left between them. Germline lookup yields CDR1 LNHDA and CDR2 SQIVND (reference sequence). This CDR3 spans 14 amino acids. The chain's CDR3 is CASRRPGPLQEQFF. The CDR3, as DNA: TGTGCCAGTAGAAGGCCAGGGCCGCTTCAGGAGCAGTTCTTC. Filled out from reference TRBV19 and TRBJ2-1, the complete variable domain reads DGGITQSPKYLFRKEGQNVTLSCEQNLNHDAMYWYRQDPGQGLRLIYYSQIVNDFQKGDIAEGYSVSREKKESFPLTVTSAQKNPTAFYLCASRRPGPLQEQFFGPGTRLTVL.

The CDR3 nucleotides read TGTGCCAGCAGCCCCATTCGGGGTCTTAGCGCTCTATCATATCATGGCTACACCTTC. This sequence encodes CASSPIRGLSALSYHGYTF. This chain links TRBV21-1 with TRBJ1-2. TRBV21-1 is shown as a pseudogene. This CDR3 spans 19 amino acids.

The V and J genes are TRBV2 and TRBJ1-1; D ambiguous. CDR3 length: 14 amino acids. V gave up 3 bases and J gave up 7 bases, with 15 bases separating them. Germline V lookup: CDR1 SNHLY, CDR2 FYNNEI. CDR3 amino acids: CASSEKALGHEAFF. In DNA, the CDR3 is TGTGCCAGCAGTGAGAAGGCCCTTGGGCATGAAGCTTTCTTT. Variable domain in full (rest from reference TRBV2 and TRBJ1-1): EPEVTQTPSHQVTQMGQEVILRCVPISNHLYFYWYRQILGQKVEFLVSFYNNEISEKSEIFDDQFSVERPDGSNFTLKIRSTKLEDSAMYFCASSEKALGHEAFFGQGTRLTVV.

The gene calls are TRBV9 and TRBJ1-3; D not resolved. V was shortened by 0 bases and J by 4 bases, with 17 bases between the two germline ends. The CDR3 is 17 residues long. The germline CDR1 and CDR2 sequences are SGDLS and YYNGEE. CDR3 DNA: TGTGCCAGCAGCGTAGAGACCGGACTATTAACGGGAAACACCATATATTTT. It encodes CASSVETGLLTGNTIYF.